This T cell receptor (beta chain) is drawn from a study of cytotoxic CD8 clonotypes in ibrutinib-treated CLL. Study context: Across samples, productive templates numbered a few hundred thousand and productive rearrangements reached approximately 94,000 on average.

The CDR3 spans 15 residues. CDR1 and CDR2 (germline): SEHNR, FQNEAQ (reference sequence). V lost 4 bases and J 4 bases, leaving 15 bases between the germline ends. TCRdb's copy holds only in-frame clones and misses some; the assay was immunoSEQ multiplex PCR. The table lists a few hundred thousand clones, roughly 67% of them singletons. Frozen PBMC stocks contributed around 2 micrograms of genomic DNA to the TCR beta libraries. The input for sequencing was PBMCs, taken after 36 months of ibrutinib treatment. The gene calls are TRBV7-9 and TRBJ2-3, with D possibly being TRBD1 (6 bases). This TCR was sampled from a human donor with chronic lymphocytic leukemia. This chain's CDR3 is CASSYRDRAADTQYF. The CDR3 DNA is TGTGCCAGCAGCTACAGGGATCGGGCGGCAGATACGCAGTATTTT. The variable domain in full, with the rest retrieved from reference TRBV7-9 and TRBJ2-3, is DTGVSQNPRHKITKRGQNVTFRCDPISEHNRLYWYRQTLGQGPEFLTYFQNEAQLEKSRLLSDRFSAERPKGSFSTLEIQRTEQGDSAMYLCASSYRDRAADTQYFGPGTRLTVL.